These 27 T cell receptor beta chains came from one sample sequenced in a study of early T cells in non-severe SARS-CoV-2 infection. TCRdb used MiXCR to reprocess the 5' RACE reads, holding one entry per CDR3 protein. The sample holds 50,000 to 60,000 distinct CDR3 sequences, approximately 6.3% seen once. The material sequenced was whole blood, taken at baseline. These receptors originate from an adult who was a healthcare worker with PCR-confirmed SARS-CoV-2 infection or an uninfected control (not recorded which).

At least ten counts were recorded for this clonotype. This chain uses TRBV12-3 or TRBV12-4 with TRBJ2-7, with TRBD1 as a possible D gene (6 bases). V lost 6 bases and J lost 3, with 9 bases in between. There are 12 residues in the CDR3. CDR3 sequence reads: CASSLDSYEQYF. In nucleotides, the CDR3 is TGTGCCAGCAGCTTGGACAGCTACGAGCAGTACTTC.

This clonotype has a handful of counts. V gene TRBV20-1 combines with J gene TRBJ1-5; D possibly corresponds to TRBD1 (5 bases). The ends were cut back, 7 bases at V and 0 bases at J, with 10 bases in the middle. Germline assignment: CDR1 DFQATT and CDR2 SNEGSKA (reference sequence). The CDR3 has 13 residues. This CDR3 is CSGRGDSNQPQHF. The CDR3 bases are TGCAGTGGTAGGGGAGATAGCAATCAGCCCCAGCATTTT.

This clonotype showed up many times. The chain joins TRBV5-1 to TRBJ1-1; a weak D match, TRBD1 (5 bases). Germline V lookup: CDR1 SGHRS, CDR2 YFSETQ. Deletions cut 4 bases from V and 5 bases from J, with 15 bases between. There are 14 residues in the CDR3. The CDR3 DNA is TGCGCCAGCAGCCCCGGGACCCTGGGGACTGAAGCTTTCTTT. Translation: CASSPGTLGTEAFF.

The CDR3 spells CASSFDRVFDTQYF. CDR3 nucleotide sequence: TGTGCCAGCAGCTTCGACAGGGTTTTTGATACGCAGTATTTT. The chain has TRBV7-6 and TRBJ2-3, with 7 bases lining up with TRBD1. The CDR3 length is 14 residues. Unmatched junction bases numbered 6, after V lost 3 bases and J lost 6 bases. Germline V gene data show CDR1 as SGHVS and CDR2 as FNYEAQ.

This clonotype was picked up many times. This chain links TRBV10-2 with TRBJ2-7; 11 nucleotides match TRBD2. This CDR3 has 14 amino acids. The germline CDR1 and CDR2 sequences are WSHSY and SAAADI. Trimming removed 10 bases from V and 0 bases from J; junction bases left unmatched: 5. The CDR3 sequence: CATALAGGSYEQYF. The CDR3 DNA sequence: TGCGCCACTGCGCTAGCGGGGGGCTCCTACGAGCAGTACTTC.

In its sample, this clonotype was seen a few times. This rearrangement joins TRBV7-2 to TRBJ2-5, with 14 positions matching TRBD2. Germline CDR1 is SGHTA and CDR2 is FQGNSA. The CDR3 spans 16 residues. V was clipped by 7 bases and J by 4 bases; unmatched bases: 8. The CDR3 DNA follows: TGTGCCAGCACCCCGCGGGGACTAGCGGGGGTAGAGACCCAGTACTTC. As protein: CASTPRGLAGVETQYF.

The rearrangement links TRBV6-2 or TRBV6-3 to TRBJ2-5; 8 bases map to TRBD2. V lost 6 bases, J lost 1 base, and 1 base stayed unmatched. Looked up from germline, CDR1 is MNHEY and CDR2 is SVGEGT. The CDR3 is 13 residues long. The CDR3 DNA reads TGTGCCAGCAGAACTAGCGGCCAAGAGACCCAGTACTTC. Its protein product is CASRTSGQETQYF.

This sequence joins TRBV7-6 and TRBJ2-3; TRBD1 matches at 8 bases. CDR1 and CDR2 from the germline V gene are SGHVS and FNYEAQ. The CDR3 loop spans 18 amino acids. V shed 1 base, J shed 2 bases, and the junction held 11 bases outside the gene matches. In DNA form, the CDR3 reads TGTGCCAGCAGCTTAGGGGGCGACGCAGGGGGCATCACAGATACGCAGTATTTT. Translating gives CASSLGGDAGGITDTQYF.

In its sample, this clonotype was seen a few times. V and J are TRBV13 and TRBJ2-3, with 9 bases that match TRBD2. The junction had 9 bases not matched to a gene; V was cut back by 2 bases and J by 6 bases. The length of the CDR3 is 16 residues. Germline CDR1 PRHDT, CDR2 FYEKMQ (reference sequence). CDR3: CASSLKAGGSSDTQYF. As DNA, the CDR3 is TGTGCCAGCAGCTTAAAAGCGGGGGGATCCTCGGATACGCAGTATTTT.

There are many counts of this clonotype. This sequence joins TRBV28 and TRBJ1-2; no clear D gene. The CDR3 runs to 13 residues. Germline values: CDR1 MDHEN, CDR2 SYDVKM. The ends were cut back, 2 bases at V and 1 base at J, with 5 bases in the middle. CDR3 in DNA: TGTGCCAGCAGTTTACAGAGTAACTATGGCTACACCTTC. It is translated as CASSLQSNYGYTF.

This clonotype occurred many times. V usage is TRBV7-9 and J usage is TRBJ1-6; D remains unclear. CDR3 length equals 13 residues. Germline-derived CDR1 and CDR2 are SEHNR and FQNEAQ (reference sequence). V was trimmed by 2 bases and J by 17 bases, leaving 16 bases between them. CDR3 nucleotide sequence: TGTGCCAGCAGCTTATTGGGCACAAACGTTTTCCACTTT. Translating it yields CASSLLGTNVFHF.

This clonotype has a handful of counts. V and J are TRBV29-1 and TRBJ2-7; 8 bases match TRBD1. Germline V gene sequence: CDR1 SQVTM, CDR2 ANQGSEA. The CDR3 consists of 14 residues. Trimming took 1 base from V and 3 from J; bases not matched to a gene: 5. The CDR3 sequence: CSVEGQGIFYEQYF. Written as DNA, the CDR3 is TGCAGCGTTGAAGGACAGGGGATTTTCTACGAGCAGTACTTC.

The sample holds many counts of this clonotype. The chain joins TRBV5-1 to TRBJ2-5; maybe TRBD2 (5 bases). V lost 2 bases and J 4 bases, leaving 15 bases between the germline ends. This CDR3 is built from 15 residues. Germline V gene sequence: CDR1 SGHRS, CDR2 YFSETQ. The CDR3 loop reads CASSFSLGRVETQYF. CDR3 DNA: TGCGCCAGCAGCTTTTCACTAGGGCGGGTAGAGACCCAGTACTTC.

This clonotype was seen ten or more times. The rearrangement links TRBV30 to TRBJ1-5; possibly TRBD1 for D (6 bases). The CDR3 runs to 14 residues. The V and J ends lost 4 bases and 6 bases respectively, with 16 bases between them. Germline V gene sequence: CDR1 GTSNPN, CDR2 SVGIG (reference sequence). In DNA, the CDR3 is TGTGCCTGGACCCTCGGGGGAGGGGGTCAGCCCCAGCATTTT. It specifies CAWTLGGGGQPQHF.

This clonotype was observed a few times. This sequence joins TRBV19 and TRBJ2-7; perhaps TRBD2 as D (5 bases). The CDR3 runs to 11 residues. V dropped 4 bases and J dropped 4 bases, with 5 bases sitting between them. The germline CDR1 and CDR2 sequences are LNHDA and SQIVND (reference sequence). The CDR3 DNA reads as TGTGCCAGTAGTAGAGGGTACGAGCAGTACTTC. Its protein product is CASSRGYEQYF.

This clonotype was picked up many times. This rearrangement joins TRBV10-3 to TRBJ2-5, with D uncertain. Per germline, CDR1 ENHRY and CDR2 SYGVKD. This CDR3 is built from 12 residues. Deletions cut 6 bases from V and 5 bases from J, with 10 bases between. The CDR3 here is CAISRVGETQYF. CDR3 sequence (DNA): TGTGCCATCAGCCGGGTAGGGGAGACCCAGTACTTC.

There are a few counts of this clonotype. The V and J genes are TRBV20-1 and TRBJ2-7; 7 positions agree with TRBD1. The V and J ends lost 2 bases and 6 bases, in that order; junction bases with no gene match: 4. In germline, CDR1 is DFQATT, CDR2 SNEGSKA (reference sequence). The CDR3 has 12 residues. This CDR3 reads CSARPSGGEQYF. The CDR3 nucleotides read TGCAGTGCTAGACCTTCAGGGGGCGAGCAGTACTTC.

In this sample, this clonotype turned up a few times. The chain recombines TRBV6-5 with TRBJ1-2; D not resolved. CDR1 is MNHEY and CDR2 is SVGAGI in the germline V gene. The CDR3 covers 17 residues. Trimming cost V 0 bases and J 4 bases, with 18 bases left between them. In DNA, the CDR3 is TGTGCCAGCAGTTACTCGAGGTCAGCCATACTTCGCTATGGCTACACCTTC. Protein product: CASSYSRSAILRYGYTF.

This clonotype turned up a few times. Here the CDR3 reads CASSSVGWVHEQFF. The DNA of the CDR3 is TGTGCCAGCAGTTCCGTCGGCTGGGTCCATGAGCAGTTCTTC. The rearrangement joins TRBV28 to TRBJ2-1; D uncertain. The CDR3 sequence is 14 residues long. V was cut by 4 bases and J by 8 bases, with 15 bases left in between. CDR1 and CDR2 from the germline V gene are MDHEN and SYDVKM.

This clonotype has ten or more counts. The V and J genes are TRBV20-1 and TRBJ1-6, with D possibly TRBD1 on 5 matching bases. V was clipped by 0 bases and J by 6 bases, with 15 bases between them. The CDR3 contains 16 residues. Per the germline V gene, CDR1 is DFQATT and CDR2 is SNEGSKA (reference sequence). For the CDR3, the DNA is TGCAGTGCTAGAGATCAATTGGGACGGACTAATTCACCCCTCCACTTT. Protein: CSARDQLGRTNSPLHF.

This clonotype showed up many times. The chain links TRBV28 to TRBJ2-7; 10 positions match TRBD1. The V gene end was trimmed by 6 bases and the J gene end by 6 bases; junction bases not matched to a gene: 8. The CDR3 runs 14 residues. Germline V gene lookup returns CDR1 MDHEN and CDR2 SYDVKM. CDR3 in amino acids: CASSPPGTGAEQYF. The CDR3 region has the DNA TGTGCCAGCAGCCCGCCAGGGACAGGGGCCGAGCAGTACTTC.

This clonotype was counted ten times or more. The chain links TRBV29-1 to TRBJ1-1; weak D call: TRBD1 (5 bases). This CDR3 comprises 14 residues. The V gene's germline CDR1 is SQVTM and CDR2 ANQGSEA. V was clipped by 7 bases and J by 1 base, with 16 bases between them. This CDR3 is CSAYGGGENTEAFF. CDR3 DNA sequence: TGCAGCGCCTACGGGGGAGGGGAGAACACTGAAGCTTTCTTT.

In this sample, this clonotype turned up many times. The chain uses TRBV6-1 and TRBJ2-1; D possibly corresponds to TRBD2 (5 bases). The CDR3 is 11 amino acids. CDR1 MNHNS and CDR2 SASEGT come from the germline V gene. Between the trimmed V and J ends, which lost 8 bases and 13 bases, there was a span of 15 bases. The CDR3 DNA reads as TGTGCCAGCTTCGGCCTAGCTACACAGTTCTTC. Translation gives CASFGLATQFF.

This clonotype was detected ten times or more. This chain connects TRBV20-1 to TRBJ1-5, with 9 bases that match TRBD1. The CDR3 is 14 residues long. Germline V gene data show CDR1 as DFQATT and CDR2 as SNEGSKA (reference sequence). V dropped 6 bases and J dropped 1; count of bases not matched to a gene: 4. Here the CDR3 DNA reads TGCAGTGCCATGACAGGGGGGAGCAATCAGCCCCAGCATTTT. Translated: CSAMTGGSNQPQHF.

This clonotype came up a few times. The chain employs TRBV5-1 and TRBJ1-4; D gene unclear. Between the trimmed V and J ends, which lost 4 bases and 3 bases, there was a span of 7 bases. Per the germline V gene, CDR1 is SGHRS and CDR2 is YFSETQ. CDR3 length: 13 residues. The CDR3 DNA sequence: TGCGCCAGCAGCCATGAGGCTAATGAAAAACTGTTTTTT. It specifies CASSHEANEKLFF.

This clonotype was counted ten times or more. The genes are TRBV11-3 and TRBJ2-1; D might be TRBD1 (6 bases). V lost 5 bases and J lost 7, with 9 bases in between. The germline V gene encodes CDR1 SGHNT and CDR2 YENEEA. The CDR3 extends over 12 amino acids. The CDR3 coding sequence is TGTGCCAGCAGCCTGGGGGCGAATGAGCAGTTCTTC. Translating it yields CASSLGANEQFF.

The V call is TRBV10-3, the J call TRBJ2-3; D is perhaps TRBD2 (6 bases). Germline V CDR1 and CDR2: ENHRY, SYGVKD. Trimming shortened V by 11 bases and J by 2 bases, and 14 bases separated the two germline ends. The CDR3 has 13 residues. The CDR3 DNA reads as TGTGCCGCCGGGCGGGGATTCACAGATACGCAGTATTTT. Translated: CAAGRGFTDTQYF.